The entry below gives a single TCR beta chain sequence along with its context. Its antigen is unidentified. TCRdb's copy holds only in-frame clones and misses some; the assay was immunoSEQ multiplex PCR. This sample has under 100,000 clones, with about 80% found just once. The CDR3 length is 14 residues. Germline V gives CDR1 LNHNV, CDR2 YYDKDF (reference sequence). Trimming pared 3 bases from V and 3 bases from J, leaving 12 bases between. The data are from a study of OX40 agonist ivuxolimab in advanced cancers. Findings and caveats of the study: On average, CD8+ T cells had more expanded clones than CD4+.

The sequenced sample was CD4+ or CD8+ T cells sorted from blood, obtained in a trial of the OX40 agonist ivuxolimab. The chain links TRBV15 to TRBJ2-7; D gene uncertain. This TCR was sampled from an adult with an advanced solid tumor such as melanoma, head and neck, liver or kidney cancer. CDR3: CATSSGGPNYEQYF. CDR3 DNA: TGTGCCACCAGCAGCGGCGGACCGAACTACGAGCAGTACTTC.